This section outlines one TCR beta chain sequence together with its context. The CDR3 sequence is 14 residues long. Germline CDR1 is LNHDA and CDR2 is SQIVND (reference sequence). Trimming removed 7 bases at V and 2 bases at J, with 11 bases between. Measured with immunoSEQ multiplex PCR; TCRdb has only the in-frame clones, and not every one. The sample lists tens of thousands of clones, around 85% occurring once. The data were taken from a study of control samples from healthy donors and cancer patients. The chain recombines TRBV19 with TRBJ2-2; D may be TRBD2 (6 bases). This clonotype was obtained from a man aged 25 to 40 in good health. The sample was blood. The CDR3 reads CASTVTRNTGELFF. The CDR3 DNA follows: TGTGCCAGTACCGTGACTAGAAACACCGGGGAGCTGTTTTTT.